This entry lists 8 T cell receptor beta chains sequenced from one sample in a study of T-cell reconstitution after alpha-beta-depleted transplantation in children. Unique molecular identifiers were incorporated during preparation of the TCRbeta library. TCRdb re-derived calls from the PCR reads in MiXCR, one entry per CDR3 protein. The data show fewer than 130,000 distinct CDR3 sequences, about a tenth seen once. The sample was PBMCs from the stem cell graft donor, taken from the stem cell graft. Source of these receptors: a human donor who donated a stem cell graft to a child with acute lymphoblastic leukemia.

This clonotype showed up many times. The chain combines TRBV20-1 with TRBJ2-4, with 7 bases lining up with TRBD1. CDR1 DFQATT and CDR2 SNEGSKA come from the germline V gene (reference sequence). J lost 0 bases, V lost 6 bases, and 5 bases had no gene match. This CDR3 spans 14 amino acids. CDR3 amino acids: CSASDRIAKNIQYF. The CDR3 DNA reads TGCAGTGCCTCGGACAGGATAGCCAAAAACATTCAGTACTTC.

Within the sample, this clonotype is medium-sized. This chain links TRBV7-9 with TRBJ2-2; 10 bases fit TRBD2. After removal of 5 bases from V and 5 bases from J, the junction contained 11 bases not matched to a gene. Germline CDR1 and CDR2: SEHNR and FQNEAQ (reference sequence). The CDR3 spans 17 residues. CDR3: CASSPARLAGVTGELFF. CDR3 coding DNA: TGTGCCAGCAGCCCCGCTAGGCTAGCGGGAGTGACCGGGGAGCTGTTTTTT.

This clonotype was detected many times. This chain connects TRBV18 to TRBJ2-3; D is perhaps TRBD2 (5 bases). The CDR3 is 15 residues long. Trimming took off 2 bases at V and 0 bases at J, with 9 bases between the two ends. Germline V gene data show CDR1 as KGHSH and CDR2 as LQKENI. The CDR3 sequence: CASSPFGGSTDTQYF. The CDR3 nucleotides are TGTGCCAGCTCACCATTCGGCGGGAGCACAGATACGCAGTATTTT. Based on the CDR3 plus reference TRBV18 and TRBJ2-3, the full variable domain is NAGVMQNPRHLVRRRGQEARLRCSPMKGHSHVYWYRQLPEEGLKFMVYLQKENIIDESGMPKERFSAEFPKEGPSILRIQQVVRGDSAAYFCASSPFGGSTDTQYFGPGTRLTVL.

This clonotype was counted at least ten times. The genes are TRBV3-1 and TRBJ2-1, with a possible D match to TRBD2 (6 bases). The V end lost 1 base, the J end lost 7 bases, and 11 bases lay between the germline ends. Germline assignment: CDR1 LGHDT and CDR2 YNNKEL (reference sequence). The CDR3 is 14 residues long. The chain's CDR3 is CASSQGGLPNEQFF. The CDR3 nucleotides read TGTGCCAGCAGCCAAGGGGGACTGCCGAATGAGCAGTTCTTC.

This clonotype was seen at least ten times. The genes are TRBV6-2 or TRBV6-3 and TRBJ1-5, with 7 bases aligning to TRBD1. The CDR3 length is 14 residues. Trimming cost V 8 bases and J 13 bases; bases outside gene matches: 17. Germline V gives CDR1 MNHEY, CDR2 SVGEGT. The CDR3 loop is CASGTGTDAILQHF. CDR3 in DNA: TGTGCCAGCGGGACCGGGACAGATGCAATTTTACAGCATTTT.

The rearrangement joins TRBV7-3 to TRBJ2-7; D remains unclear. V gave up 2 bases and J gave up 2 bases, with 16 bases separating them. This CDR3 region has 16 residues. Germline assignment: CDR1 SGHTA and CDR2 FQGTGA. CDR3: CASSLGPSQNTYEQYF. In nucleotides, the CDR3 is TGTGCCAGCAGCTTAGGACCCTCCCAAAATACCTACGAGCAGTACTTC. The variable domain in full, completed from reference TRBV7-3 and TRBJ2-7, reads GAGVSQTPSNKVTEKGKYVELRCDPISGHTALYWYRQSLGQGPEFLIYFQGTGAADDSGLPNDRFFAVRPEGSVSTLKIQRTERGDSAVYLCASSLGPSQNTYEQYFGPGTRLTVT.

Many counts were recorded for this clonotype. This rearrangement joins TRBV5-6 to TRBJ1-2, with a weak D call TRBD1 (5 bases). Trimming removed 7 bases at V and 5 bases at J, with 18 bases between. The CDR3 sequence is 14 residues long. The germline V gene encodes CDR1 SGHDT and CDR2 YYEEEE. CDR3 in DNA: TGTGCCAGCTTAGTGAAGGGGATCCCTTATGGCTACACCTTC. Protein sequence: CASLVKGIPYGYTF.

This clonotype was observed many times. The rearrangement joins TRBV28 to TRBJ2-7; 7 nucleotides align to TRBD2. The CDR3 covers 13 residues. Trimming removed 8 bases from V and 6 bases from J; junction bases left unmatched: 10. CDR1 is MDHEN, CDR2 SYDVKM, per germline. CDR3 nucleotides: TGTGCCAGCGACTCCGCGGGGGAGGTCGAGCAGTACTTC. Its protein is CASDSAGEVEQYF.